The sequence of this T cell receptor (beta chain) was determined in a study of human T cells and chemical hapten exposure. Overall study: Once 0.01% DPC had been applied to the upper back by patch test, readings were taken at 6 days. General study results and limits: Patch test score tracked positively with PT1 expanded TCR counts. High-frequency TCRs, those above 1 in 1000, stayed the same after DPC sensitization.

A note on this clonotype: Its specificity is unknown.

Germline V CDR1 and CDR2: MGHRA, YSYEKL. Trimming took 4 bases from V and 7 from J, leaving 17 bases between them. The CDR3 is 16 amino acids. MiXCR was run by TCRdb on the RACE reads, yielding one entry per CDR3 protein. Here the sample spans approximately 260,000 distinct CDR3 sequences, approximately 8% being singletons. Stated time point: pre-sensitization, week 0. Treatment specified: therapeutic diphenylcyclopropenone sensitization with weekly scalp DPC. Ahead of applying each patch test, blood was sampled. J is TRBJ1-6 and V is TRBV4-1; D not certain. This sequence was found in a man in his late teens or twenties with alopecia areata. Some clones in this sample may be carry-over from other donors' samples. The sample in question was whole blood, obtained in connection with sensitization to the hapten diphenylcyclopropenone (DPC). CDR3 in amino acids: CASSPMAPSVNSPLHF. CDR3 sequence (DNA): TGCGCCAGCAGCCCTATGGCCCCCTCCGTCAATTCACCCCTCCACTTT.